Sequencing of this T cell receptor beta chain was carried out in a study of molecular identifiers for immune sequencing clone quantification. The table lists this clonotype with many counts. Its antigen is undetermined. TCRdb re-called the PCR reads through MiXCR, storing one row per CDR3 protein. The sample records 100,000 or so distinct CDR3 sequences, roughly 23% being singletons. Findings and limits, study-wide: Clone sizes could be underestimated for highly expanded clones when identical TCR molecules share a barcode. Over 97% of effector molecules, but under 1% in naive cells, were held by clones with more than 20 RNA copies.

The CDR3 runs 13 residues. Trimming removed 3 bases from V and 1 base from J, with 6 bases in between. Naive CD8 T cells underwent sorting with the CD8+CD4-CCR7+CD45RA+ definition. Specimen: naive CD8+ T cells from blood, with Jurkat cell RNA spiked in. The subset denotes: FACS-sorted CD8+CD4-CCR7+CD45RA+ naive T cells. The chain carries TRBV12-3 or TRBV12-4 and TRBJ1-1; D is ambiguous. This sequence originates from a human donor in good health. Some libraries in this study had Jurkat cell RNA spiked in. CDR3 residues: CASSFSTNTEAFF. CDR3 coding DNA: TGTGCCAGCAGTTTTTCCACGAACACTGAAGCTTTCTTT.